A selection of T cell receptor beta chains follows, all from one sample in a study of T cell responses to AZD1222 COVID-19 vaccine. TCRdb keeps only in-frame clones here, not all; method: immunoSEQ multiplex PCR. This sample has 40,000 to 60,000 clones, with around 90% found just once. The source material was peripheral blood, sampled 28 days after the second AZD1222 dose. These receptors were taken from an adult who received the AZD1222 COVID-19 vaccine. The CDR3 runs from the conserved cysteine through the conserved F or W. The D gene is left open where the match is weak. A clone size is listed for some rows: how often the clone was seen (once, few, many), or a class if it is expanded.

clone size: .; V gene: TRBV5-6; D gene: .; J gene: TRBJ1-2; CDR3 DNA: TGTGCCAGCAGCCCCCGGGCCCGTTATGGCTACACCTTC; CDR3 protein: CASSPRARYGYTF
clone size: .; V gene: TRBV18; D gene: .; J gene: TRBJ1-1; CDR3 DNA: TGTGCCAGCTCACCAACGGGGGGGGTTGTGAACACTGAAGCTTTCTTT; CDR3 protein: CASSPTGGVVNTEAFF
clone size: few; V gene: TRBV11-1; D gene: TRBD1; J gene: TRBJ2-2; CDR3 DNA: TGTGCCAGCAGCGACAGGGGGGCGGGAAACACCGGGGAGCTGTTTTTT; CDR3 protein: CASSDRGAGNTGELFF
clone size: .; V gene: TRBV7-6; D gene: .; J gene: TRBJ1-3; CDR3 DNA: TGTGCCAGCAGCTTAAACAGTTACGGGGGCGATGGAAACACCATATATTTT; CDR3 protein: CASSLNSYGGDGNTIYF
clone size: .; V gene: TRBV7-9; D gene: TRBD1; J gene: TRBJ1-2; CDR3 DNA: TGTGCCAGCAGCTTCCAAGGGGGCGACTATGGCTACACCTTC; CDR3 protein: CASSFQGGDYGYTF
clone size: .; V gene: TRBV6-5; D gene: TRBD2; J gene: TRBJ2-3; CDR3 DNA: TGTGCCAGCAGTTACAAGGCGGGAGGCCCAGATACGCAGTATTTT; CDR3 protein: CASSYKAGGPDTQYF
clone size: .; V gene: TRBV13; D gene: .; J gene: TRBJ1-2; CDR3 DNA: TGTGCCAGCAGCTCGGGCTCGAGGGGCTTTGGCTACACCTTC; CDR3 protein: CASSSGSRGFGYTF
clone size: .; V gene: TRBV21-1; D gene: .; J gene: TRBJ1-1; CDR3 DNA: TGTGCCAGCAGCAAAGGTGGAGACCAAGGTTTCTTT; CDR3 protein: CASSKGGDQGFF
clone size: .; V gene: TRBV6-1; D gene: .; J gene: TRBJ1-5; CDR3 DNA: TGTGCCAGCAGTGAAGTTTCCCGGAAAGGGTTCAGCAATCAGCCCCAGCATTTT; CDR3 protein: CASSEVSRKGFSNQPQHF
clone size: .; V gene: TRBV3-1/TRBV3-2; D gene: .; J gene: TRBJ2-3; CDR3 DNA: TGTGCCAGCAGCCTACGCAGTAAGGGGTACACAGATACGCAGTATTTT; CDR3 protein: CASSLRSKGYTDTQYF
clone size: once; V gene: TRBV5-1; D gene: .; J gene: TRBJ1-2; CDR3 DNA: TGCGCCAGCAGCCTCTCCTCAGATAACTATGGCTACACCTTC; CDR3 protein: CASSLSSDNYGYTF
clone size: .; V gene: TRBV27; D gene: TRBD1; J gene: TRBJ1-1; CDR3 DNA: TGTGCCAGCAGGTACAGGGGGCGGACTGAAGCTTTCTTT; CDR3 protein: CASRYRGRTEAFF
clone size: .; V gene: TRBV30; D gene: .; J gene: TRBJ2-2; CDR3 DNA: TGTGCCTGGGGGACAAGGGGGACCGGGGAGCTGTTTTTT; CDR3 protein: CAWGTRGTGELFF
clone size: .; V gene: TRBV18; D gene: TRBD1; J gene: TRBJ1-1; CDR3 DNA: TGTGCCAGCTCACCTAAGGGGGCCGGCACTGAAGCTTTCTTT; CDR3 protein: CASSPKGAGTEAFF
clone size: .; V gene: TRBV28; D gene: .; J gene: TRBJ1-5; CDR3 DNA: TGTGCCAGCAGTTTACCGACGGTTTATAGCAATCAGCCCCAGCATTTT; CDR3 protein: CASSLPTVYSNQPQHF
clone size: .; V gene: TRBV12-3/TRBV12-4; D gene: TRBD1; J gene: TRBJ2-5; CDR3 DNA: TGTGCCAGCAGTTTATCCAGGGGGGAGACCCAGTACTTC; CDR3 protein: CASSLSRGETQYF
clone size: .; V gene: TRBV6-6; D gene: .; J gene: TRBJ1-2; CDR3 DNA: TGTGCCAGCAGTTACTCGGCCAGTGACTATGGCTACACCTTC; CDR3 protein: CASSYSASDYGYTF
clone size: .; V gene: TRBV27; D gene: .; J gene: TRBJ2-1; CDR3 DNA: TGTGCCAGCAGCCCCCTTATGGCTGTTTATGACAGCTCCTACAATGAGCAGTTCTTC; CDR3 protein: CASSPLMAVYDSSYNEQFF
clone size: .; V gene: TRBV7-9; D gene: TRBD2; J gene: TRBJ2-2; CDR3 DNA: TGTGCCAGCAGATCGGGACTAAAGAACACCGGGGAGCTGTTTTTT; CDR3 protein: CASRSGLKNTGELFF
clone size: few; V gene: TRBV5-1; D gene: .; J gene: TRBJ1-1; CDR3 DNA: TGCGCCAGCAGCTTGGCCCAAGACTGGAACACTGAAGCTTTCTTT; CDR3 protein: CASSLAQDWNTEAFF
clone size: .; V gene: TRBV28; D gene: .; J gene: TRBJ2-7; CDR3 DNA: TGTGCCAGCAGCACGCTAGCGCGTTTGGAGCAGTACTTC; CDR3 protein: CASSTLARLEQYF
clone size: .; V gene: TRBV6-6; D gene: TRBD2; J gene: TRBJ2-7; CDR3 DNA: TGTGCCAGCAGTTACAGTGGGACTAGTTGGGGCGAGCAGTACTTC; CDR3 protein: CASSYSGTSWGEQYF
clone size: .; V gene: TRBV30; D gene: TRBD1; J gene: TRBJ2-2; CDR3 DNA: TGTGCCCGAGCCGCGGGGACAGGAGGGACCGGGGAGCTGTTTTTT; CDR3 protein: CARAAGTGGTGELFF
clone size: .; V gene: TRBV19; D gene: .; J gene: TRBJ2-7; CDR3 DNA: TGTGCCAGTAGTATCGGGACCCCCTACGAGCAGTACTTC; CDR3 protein: CASSIGTPYEQYF
clone size: .; V gene: TRBV19; D gene: .; J gene: TRBJ2-3; CDR3 DNA: TGTGCCAGTAGTACCATGGGGGGCCGCACAGATACGCAGTATTTT; CDR3 protein: CASSTMGGRTDTQYF
clone size: .; V gene: TRBV2; D gene: .; J gene: TRBJ2-7; CDR3 DNA: TGTGCCAGCAGTGAAGGGATGGGGTACGAGCAGTACTTC; CDR3 protein: CASSEGMGYEQYF
clone size: once; V gene: TRBV20-1; D gene: .; J gene: TRBJ2-1; CDR3 DNA: TGCAGTGCTAGTCGGGGGCAAAGCTCCTACAATGAGCAGTTCTTC; CDR3 protein: CSASRGQSSYNEQFF
clone size: .; V gene: TRBV4-1; D gene: .; J gene: TRBJ1-2; CDR3 DNA: TGCGCCAGCAGCCAAGTAGGATTGACAGCAGGGTCCACCTTC; CDR3 protein: CASSQVGLTAGSTF
clone size: .; V gene: TRBV19; D gene: .; J gene: TRBJ2-1; CDR3 DNA: TGTGCCAGTAGTATAGTTAACCATCAGGGGCAGTTCTTC; CDR3 protein: CASSIVNHQGQFF
clone size: .; V gene: TRBV7-9; D gene: .; J gene: TRBJ1-5; CDR3 DNA: TGTGCCAGCAGCTTAGGTGGCCGGCCCCAGCATTTT; CDR3 protein: CASSLGGRPQHF
clone size: .; V gene: TRBV28; D gene: TRBD2; J gene: TRBJ2-5; CDR3 DNA: TGTGCCAGCAGTACTGCGGGACTACGGGGGACCCAGTACTTC; CDR3 protein: CASSTAGLRGTQYF
clone size: .; V gene: TRBV10-2; D gene: .; J gene: TRBJ2-1; CDR3 DNA: TGCGCCAGCAGTGAGACAATCGATGAGCAGTTCTTC; CDR3 protein: CASSETIDEQFF
clone size: .; V gene: TRBV5-1; D gene: TRBD1; J gene: TRBJ2-7; CDR3 DNA: TGCGCCAGCAGATCGGGACAGGGCCCCTACGAGCAGTACTTC; CDR3 protein: CASRSGQGPYEQYF
clone size: .; V gene: TRBV28; D gene: TRBD2; J gene: TRBJ2-1; CDR3 DNA: TGTGCCAGTCTAGCGGGTCTTAGCTACAATGAGCAGTTCTTC; CDR3 protein: CASLAGLSYNEQFF
clone size: .; V gene: TRBV18; D gene: TRBD1; J gene: TRBJ2-1; CDR3 DNA: TGTGCCAGCTCTCCGGACAGGCCGCCCTACAATGAGCAGTTCTTC; CDR3 protein: CASSPDRPPYNEQFF
clone size: few; V gene: TRBV10-3; D gene: .; J gene: TRBJ2-1; CDR3 DNA: TGTGCCATCAGTGGAGGCCCCCCCCTGGCTGGCGAGCAGTTCTTC; CDR3 protein: CAISGGPPLAGEQFF
clone size: .; V gene: TRBV4-1; D gene: .; J gene: TRBJ1-4; CDR3 DNA: TGCGCCAGCAGCCCTGGAGGGACCTCGAAACTGTTTTTT; CDR3 protein: CASSPGGTSKLFF
clone size: .; V gene: TRBV9; D gene: .; J gene: TRBJ1-2; CDR3 DNA: TGTGCCAGCAGCGTGTTGGGGTACTCTGGCTACACCTTC; CDR3 protein: CASSVLGYSGYTF
clone size: .; V gene: TRBV7-9; D gene: .; J gene: TRBJ2-7; CDR3 DNA: TGTGCCAGCAGTCCACAGGGTACCTCCTACGAGCAGTACTTC; CDR3 protein: CASSPQGTSYEQYF
clone size: .; V gene: TRBV2; D gene: .; J gene: TRBJ1-1; CDR3 DNA: TGTGCCAGCAGGTCCTACAGGGACGATGAAGCTTTCTTT; CDR3 protein: CASRSYRDDEAFF
clone size: .; V gene: TRBV5-1; D gene: TRBD1; J gene: TRBJ1-5; CDR3 DNA: TGCGCCAGCAGCTTGACAGGGGGTGGTAATCAGCCCCAGCATTTT; CDR3 protein: CASSLTGGGNQPQHF
clone size: .; V gene: TRBV4-3; D gene: TRBD2; J gene: TRBJ2-5; CDR3 DNA: TGCGCCAGCAGCCAAGATATGGGGGGGGGAGAGACCCAGTACTTC; CDR3 protein: CASSQDMGGGETQYF
clone size: .; V gene: TRBV5-6; D gene: .; J gene: TRBJ1-5; CDR3 DNA: TGTGCCAGCAGCCTCCGGGGCCCGGGTAGTCAGCCCCAGCATTTT; CDR3 protein: CASSLRGPGSQPQHF